This T cell receptor beta chain stems from a study of shared clonotypes between healthy human individuals. At the level of the study: Researchers assigned three CD4 naive, three CD4 memory, two CD8 naive and one CD8 memory plate to each donor.

As to this clone: As yet, its antigen is unknown.

The CDR3 is made up of 16 amino acids. Germline V gives CDR1 MNHEY, CDR2 SMNVEV (reference sequence). V shed 5 bases and J 4 bases; nucleotides not matched to a gene: 10. Naive CD8 cells lacked CD45RO, underwent positive selection for CCR7 and left out terminally differentiated effector memory CD45RA+ cells. Study-level findings and limits: Several donors held about 5% of naive CD4 clonotypes in common.

Libraries were prepared by immunoSEQ multiplex PCR; TCRdb keeps only in-frame clonotypes and omits some of them. The sample consists of over 750,000 clones, about 96% of them appearing once. Sequencing was done on a sample of naive CD8+ T cells sorted from blood. J is TRBJ1-1 and V is TRBV27; 10 positions match TRBD1. This TCR was sampled from a man aged 25 to 40 in good health. The CDR3 region has the DNA TGTGCCAGCAGTACCCGACAGGGGGCCTTGGGCACTGAAGCTTTCTTT. As protein: CASSTRQGALGTEAFF.